These T cell receptor beta chains were read from a single sample in a study of blood T cells in healthy people across ages. TCRdb independently ran MiXCR on the 5' RACE reads; one entry per CDR3 protein. The sample shows roughly 1.5 million distinct CDR3 sequences, approximately 43% of them seen only once. Sample: blood. These receptors came from a woman between 18 and 30 years old in good health. Each CDR3 is given without its conserved first and last residue. Fields, in order: J gene, V gene, CDR3 protein.

TRBJ1-1 TRBV29-1 SVEEGGNTEAF
TRBJ2-1 TRBV20-1 SARESSGRMNEQF
TRBJ2-1 TRBV11-3 ASSSPRHNEQF
TRBJ2-3 TRBV12-3/TRBV12-4 ASSLPHSSQSDTQY
TRBJ1-6 TRBV20-1 SARDRVRSYNSPLH
TRBJ1-1 TRBV12-3/TRBV12-4 ASRFTPDTSEAF
TRBJ2-1 TRBV2 ASSEARRSGANEQF
TRBJ2-1 TRBV20-1 SARRPGTSSWMSSYNEQF
TRBJ2-7 TRBV28 ASRMDRGFTYEQY
TRBJ2-1 TRBV12-3/TRBV12-4 ASSLGVGSEQF
TRBJ1-1 TRBV7-9 ASSLDKGFGNTEAF
TRBJ2-3 TRBV10-3 AISDRGEKGTDTQY
TRBJ2-7 TRBV6-6 ATRTVREGEQY
TRBJ2-7 TRBV4-1 ASSRRLPSGTSSYEQY
TRBJ1-3 TRBV12-3/TRBV12-4 ASSDGRSGNTIY
TRBJ1-1 TRBV6-5 ASSYGTGWTEAF
TRBJ1-2 TRBV29-1 SVEAYLGGYT
TRBJ1-4 TRBV15 ATRRDRTTNEKLF
TRBJ1-1 TRBV29-1 SVALGDTEAF
TRBJ2-1 TRBV3-1 ASSHLAGGNYNEQF
TRBJ2-6 TRBV14 ASSPWEYSGANVLT
TRBJ2-7 TRBV16 ASSQYGYEQY
TRBJ1-6 TRBV7-2 ASRGQGGSPLH
. TRBV29-1 SVDSLSSYNEQY
TRBJ2-5 TRBV2 ASGGYNEQY
TRBJ2-1 TRBV4-1 ASSLTSNEQF
TRBJ2-7 TRBV5-1 ASSSGDSHEQY
. TRBV9 ASSVGSGGGLEQY
TRBJ2-5 TRBV20-1 SAISGRVQETQY
TRBJ2-3 TRBV20-1 SARDGDTDTQY
TRBJ1-5 TRBV9 ASSVGQGQPQH
TRBJ1-2 TRBV5-8 ATPGQHLFNYGYT
TRBJ2-2 TRBV11-2 ASSPVGGNTGELF
TRBJ2-7 TRBV27 ASSLGTSGTEQY
. TRBV25-1 ASSEFGGGTENIQY
TRBJ2-7 TRBV20-1 SASGSGSTYNEQY
TRBJ2-3 TRBV7-2 ASSYHRNTDTQY
TRBJ2-7 TRBV10-3 AISEGTSGSYEQY
TRBJ2-3 TRBV6-6 ASSYSAGLLTDTQY
TRBJ1-2 TRBV20-1 SAPTQGAEGT
TRBJ1-4 TRBV25-1 ASSESPTGLEKLF
TRBJ2-5 TRBV2 ASWNVGETQY
TRBJ2-3 TRBV5-1 ASSLEPGTDTQY
TRBJ2-7 TRBV28 ASSFMSYEQY
TRBJ2-3 TRBV27 ASSPWVQGSTDTQY
TRBJ2-3 TRBV7-8 ASSSDRGQSTDTQY
TRBJ1-1 TRBV28 ASSTGGWTEAF
TRBJ1-5 TRBV7-2 ASSLRFGNQPQH
TRBJ2-2 TRBV6-6 ASSTTGELF